This entry lists 21 T cell receptor beta chains sequenced from one sample in a study of read filtering for tumor transcriptome and immune sequencing. Molecular barcoded adaptors covering alpha/delta and beta/gamma chains were used on approximately 400 ng RNA. TCRdb used MiXCR to reprocess the reads, holding one entry per CDR3 protein. The repertoire includes fewer than 100,000 distinct CDR3 sequences, about 12% of them detected once, and more than 13% sits in the top ten. Sequences were obtained from a population of CD138-negative cells sorted from bone marrow. The receptors stem from a donor at least 40 years old with multiple myeloma.

This clonotype was recorded at least ten times. V and J are TRBV7-3 and TRBJ2-3; D is undetermined. There are 13 residues in the CDR3. V was clipped by 4 bases and J by 3 bases, with 8 bases between them. The germline gives CDR1 SGHTA, CDR2 FQGTGA. The CDR3 DNA follows: TGTGCCAGCAGCTCCCCCCCGACAGATACGCAGTATTTT. Amino acids: CASSSPPTDTQYF.

This clonotype has a count of ten or more. The CDR3 coding sequence is TGTGCCAGCAGTTTAAAACCGGGAAGCTCCTACAATGAGCAGTTCTTC. Translating it yields CASSLKPGSSYNEQFF. The chain is built from TRBV28 and TRBJ2-1; D is perhaps TRBD2 (5 bases). There are 16 residues in the CDR3. Per germline, CDR1 MDHEN and CDR2 SYDVKM. V was clipped by 2 bases and J by 0 bases, with 11 bases between them. Full variable domain (outside the CDR3, taken from reference TRBV28 and TRBJ2-1): DVKVTQSSRYLVKRTGEKVFLECVQDMDHENMFWYRQDPGLGLRLIYFSYDVKMKEKGDIPEGYSVSREKKERFSLILESASTNQTSMYLCASSLKPGSSYNEQFFGPGTRLTVL.

This clonotype came up many times. The chain combines TRBV11-1 with TRBJ2-2, with D uncertain. This CDR3 is 14 amino acids long. CDR1 SGHAT and CDR2 FQDESV come from the germline V gene (reference sequence). With 5 bases removed from V and 5 bases from J, the gap between germline ends came to 12 bases. CDR3 residues: CASSPTVWTGELFF. In DNA form, the CDR3 reads TGTGCCAGCAGCCCTACAGTGTGGACCGGGGAGCTGTTTTTT.

This clonotype showed up many times. V gene TRBV20-1 combines with J gene TRBJ2-3; 7 bases fit TRBD2. Unmatched junction bases numbered 3, after V lost 0 bases and J lost 0 bases. Germline V lookup: CDR1 DFQATT, CDR2 SNEGSKA (reference sequence). This CDR3 has 15 residues. The CDR3 DNA follows: TGCAGTGCTAGAGACCCGGGGGGAAGCACAGATACGCAGTATTTT. Its translation: CSARDPGGSTDTQYF.

This clonotype came up many times. The chain recombines TRBV6-2 or TRBV6-3 with TRBJ1-1; D is uncertain. Germline V lookup: CDR1 MNHEY, CDR2 SVGEGT. The CDR3 totals 13 residues. Trimming removed 0 bases at V and 6 bases at J, with 8 bases between. The CDR3 region is CASSYSGSAEAFF. Here the CDR3 DNA reads TGTGCCAGCAGTTACTCAGGGAGCGCTGAAGCTTTCTTT.

As to this clonotype: Mismatch with germline at one junction end may stem from a read error. The genes are TRBV10-3 and TRBJ2-1; no clear D. Germline V CDR1 and CDR2: ENHRY, SYGVKD. The length of the CDR3 is 14 residues. CDR3 DNA sequence: TGTGCCATCAGTGGCTCCTTAACGGGTAATGAGCAGCTCTTC. Translated, it gives CAISGSLTGNEQLF.

This clonotype was picked up many times. The chain is built from TRBV5-1 and TRBJ2-5, with 7 positions matching TRBD1. CDR3 length: 16 residues. V trimming: 0 bases; J trimming: 1 base; junction bases outside the gene matches: 6. Germline V gene lookup returns CDR1 SGHRS and CDR2 YFSETQ. CDR3 in amino acids: CASSLALTGFQETQYF. The CDR3, as DNA: TGCGCCAGCAGCTTGGCCTTGACAGGGTTCCAAGAGACCCAGTACTTC.

The V gene is TRBV2, the J gene TRBJ2-5; 9 bases fit TRBD1. Germline trimming cut 6 bases from V and 5 bases from J; bases unmatched to any gene: 7. CDR3 length: 14 amino acids. Germline V gene data show CDR1 as SNHLY and CDR2 as FYNNEI. The CDR3 region is CASSDTGGRETQYF. In DNA form, the CDR3 reads TGTGCCAGCAGCGATACAGGGGGCCGGGAGACCCAGTACTTC.

This clonotype was found a few times. CDR3 nucleotides: TGTGCCAGCAGCCAGGAGCTAAAGACTAGCGGGATAGAAAACATTCAGTACTTC. It translates to CASSQELKTSGIENIQYF. The chain couples TRBV4-2 to TRBJ2-4; 11 positions match TRBD2. This CDR3 spans 18 amino acids. The V and J ends lost 3 bases and 5 bases, in that order; junction bases with no gene match: 12. The germline CDR1 and CDR2 sequences are LGHNA and YNFKEQ.

This clonotype was detected ten times or more. The rearrangement links TRBV4-1 to TRBJ2-7; D not resolved. V was trimmed by 1 base and J by 0 bases, leaving 13 bases between them. Germline CDR1 and CDR2: MGHRA and YSYEKL. The CDR3 spans 16 residues. For the CDR3, the DNA is TGCGCCAGCAGCCAAGGGTACGGGCCAAGCTCCTACGAGCAGTACTTC. It codes for CASSQGYGPSSYEQYF.

The rearrangement uses TRBV29-1 and TRBJ2-1; the D is unclear. This CDR3 spans 14 amino acids. Germline V gene lookup returns CDR1 SQVTM and CDR2 ANQGSEA. The V and J ends lost 5 bases and 1 base respectively, with 12 bases between them. CDR3 sequence reads: CSVSDDGSYNEQFF. The CDR3, as DNA: TGCAGCGTTTCTGACGATGGGTCCTACAATGAGCAGTTCTTC.

This clonotype rates as medium-sized. The chain joins TRBV29-1 to TRBJ2-1; tentative D call: TRBD1 (6 bases). The V gene's germline CDR1 is SQVTM and CDR2 ANQGSEA. The V end was cut by 4 bases, the J end by 0 bases, with 10 bases between. The CDR3 consists of 14 residues. CDR3 residues: CSVGGQSSYNEQFF. In DNA, the CDR3 is TGCAGCGTTGGGGGACAAAGCTCCTACAATGAGCAGTTCTTC.

Concerning this clonotype: The junction shows a germline mismatch at one end, possibly a read error. The V call is TRBV3-1, the J call TRBJ2-5; possible D gene TRBD2, 6 bases. Per germline, CDR1 LGHDT and CDR2 YNNKEL (reference sequence). The CDR3 is made up of 15 amino acids. The CDR3 DNA is TGCGCCAGCAGATACACCGGGAGCGTCCAAGAGACCCAGTACTTC. This gives the protein CASRYTGSVQETQYF.

The chain recombines TRBV5-1 with TRBJ2-2; 9 nucleotides agree with TRBD1. This CDR3 is built from 15 residues. Trimming took 5 bases from V and 4 from J; bases not matched to a gene: 6. Germline CDR1 and CDR2: SGHRS and YFSETQ. CDR3 loop: CASRPGTGLTGELFF. The CDR3 region has the DNA TGCGCCAGCAGGCCCGGGACAGGGCTCACCGGGGAGCTGTTTTTT.

Ten or more counts support this clonotype. Relative to the germline gene, one junction end is altered; a read error may explain this. The chain has TRBV5-1 and TRBJ2-1; 8 bases fit TRBD1. This CDR3 region has 17 residues. CDR1 and CDR2 (germline): SGHRS, YFSETQ. CDR3 sequence reads: CASSYYQGASSCNEQFF. The CDR3 DNA sequence: TGCGCCAGCAGCTATTATCAGGGGGCCAGCTCCTGCAATGAGCAGTTCTTC.

This sequence joins TRBV19 and TRBJ2-1; the match to TRBD2 covers 8 bases. The CDR3 runs 16 residues. From germline, CDR1 is LNHDA and CDR2 SQIVND (reference sequence). Trimming removed 6 bases from V and 5 bases from J; junction bases left unmatched: 12. The CDR3 DNA sequence: TGTGCCAGTAGACAGCAAAGCGGGAGTCCCAACAATGAGCAGTTCTTC. Translated: CASRQQSGSPNNEQFF.

The table lists this clonotype with a few counts. V gene TRBV7-9 combines with J gene TRBJ2-4, with D perhaps TRBD2 (5 bases). The CDR3 has 16 amino acids. V shed 1 base and J shed 0 bases, with 10 bases lying between them. In germline, CDR1 is SEHNR, CDR2 FQNEAQ (reference sequence). The CDR3 DNA follows: TGTGCCAGCAGCTTAGAGTCTGCGGGAGCCAAAAACATTCAGTACTTC. It yields the protein CASSLESAGAKNIQYF.

This clonotype was counted many times. The genes are TRBV29-1 and TRBJ2-7; TRBD1 aligns across 10 bases. CDR3 length: 13 residues. Germline V gives CDR1 SQVTM, CDR2 ANQGSEA. V lost 6 bases and J lost 5; bases outside the gene matches: 7. This CDR3 is CSVTGTGEDEQYF. The CDR3 nucleotides read TGCAGCGTAACCGGGACAGGGGAGGACGAGCAGTACTTC.

This clonotype was seen more than once but under ten times. In nucleotides, the CDR3 is TGCGCCAGCAGCTCTCCTGACAGCGGCGAGACCCAGTACTTC. This gives the protein CASSSPDSGETQYF. The rearrangement uses TRBV5-1 and TRBJ2-5; D is perhaps TRBD1 or TRBD2 (5 bases each). Trimming stripped 3 bases from V and 5 bases from J, with 14 bases between. The V gene's germline CDR1 is SGHRS and CDR2 YFSETQ. The CDR3 covers 14 residues.

For this clonotype: At one boundary the junction diverges from the germline segment, which might be a read error. CDR3 amino acids: CTSRLQQSYEQYF. CDR3 coding DNA: TGTACCAGCAGGTTACAGCAATCCTACGAGCAGTACTTC. The genes are TRBV6-2 or TRBV6-3 and TRBJ2-7; D is uncertain. Germline V gene data show CDR1 as MNHEY and CDR2 as SVGEGT. The CDR3 covers 13 residues.

Ten or more counts support this clonotype. V and J are TRBV15 and TRBJ1-2; no reliable D call. The CDR3 is made up of 14 amino acids. Per germline, CDR1 LNHNV and CDR2 YYDKDF (reference sequence). The germline V and J ends were trimmed by 5 bases and 0 bases, with 10 bases remaining between them. The CDR3 DNA reads as TGTGCCACCAGCTGGAGGAAAGCTAACTATGGCTACACCTTC. It is translated as CATSWRKANYGYTF.